This TCR beta chain was obtained from a study of cytomegalovirus exposure and HLA in healthy donors. Assay: immunoSEQ multiplex PCR; the TCRdb copy retains only in-frame clones and omits some. Of some 60,000 clones listed, more than 90% were seen once; the top ten hold about 0.96%. The sequence came from a man between 18 and 35 years old in good health and CMV-seronegative. Sequenced input: PBMCs.

The CDR3 DNA sequence: TGTGCCAGCAGTTCCAGCGGGAGTCCCTACGAGCAGTACTTC. Translating gives CASSSSGSPYEQYF. The rearrangement uses TRBV27 and TRBJ2-7; 8 bases map to TRBD2. From germline, CDR1 is MNHEY and CDR2 SMNVEV (reference sequence). With V trimmed by 4 bases and J by 2 bases, 4 bases remained unmatched. CDR3 length: 14 amino acids.